This T cell receptor beta chain was recovered during a study of blood T cell repertoires in COVID-19. As for the study in general: From T cells, B-cell-depleted T cells, or PBMCs came the material, which was cDNA or gDNA.

The CDR3 loop spans 14 amino acids. As processed by the authors: By means of reference gene primer amplification, nucleated cell counts were estimated. Profiling relied on immunoSEQ multiplex PCR, and the TCRdb table lists in-frame clones only, not all of them. D and trimming were read from the DNA, whereas the V and J calls and clone size are those reported in that table. In the table there are roughly 120,000 clones, 90% of which are singletons. Sequencing used peripheral blood. The sequence was obtained from a man aged 50 to 60 with active COVID-19. The V gene is TRBV21-1, the J gene TRBJ2-7; TRBD2, as called in the table, went unchecked against the DNA. TRBV21-1 is reported as a pseudogene. CDR3 residues: CASSLGTSGYEQYV. The CDR3 DNA sequence: TGTGCCAGCAGTCTTGGGACTAGCGGCTACGAGCAGTACGTC.